The 22 T cell receptor beta chains below come from one sample, sequenced in a study of shared clonotypes between healthy human individuals. Here immunoSEQ multiplex PCR was the method, and the copy in TCRdb shows in-frame clones only, minus some. The sample has more than 900,000 clones, approximately 80% seen once; the top ten hold under 0.8%. The sequenced material came from memory CD4+ T cells from PBMCs. Sample subset: CD45RA-negative fraction. The receptors come from a young man in good health. Some clones in this sample may be carry-over from other donors' samples.

This chain joins TRBV11-2 and TRBJ2-1; 9 positions match TRBD2. V gave up 5 bases and J gave up 8 bases; unmatched junction bases: 7. This CDR3 is 14 amino acids long. Germline lookup yields CDR1 SGHAT and CDR2 FQNNGV. CDR3 sequence: CASSVAGVRDEQFF. CDR3 DNA sequence: TGTGCCAGCAGCGTAGCGGGAGTACGGGATGAGCAGTTCTTC.

The chain is built from TRBV28 and TRBJ2-3, with D unresolved. The germline V gene encodes CDR1 MDHEN and CDR2 SYDVKM. V lost 5 bases to trimming and J lost 1 base, with 13 bases between them. The CDR3 consists of 15 residues. The chain's CDR3 is CASSVGIWGTDTQYF. The CDR3 DNA reads TGTGCCAGCAGTGTAGGTATCTGGGGCACAGATACGCAGTATTTT.

The chain joins TRBV5-1 to TRBJ1-1; 9 positions agree with TRBD1. After removal of 7 bases from V and 6 bases from J, the junction contained 7 bases not matched to a gene. Germline CDR1 reads SGHRS; CDR2 reads YFSETQ. This CDR3 has 13 amino acids. The CDR3 bases are TGCGCCAGCGGAGGGACAGGGTACGCTGAAGCTTTCTTT. It is translated as CASGGTGYAEAFF.

The chain combines TRBV5-6 with TRBJ2-5; tentative D call: TRBD1 (5 bases). V was clipped by 1 base and J by 2 bases, with 9 bases between them. This CDR3 region has 14 residues. The germline V gene encodes CDR1 SGHDT and CDR2 YYEEEE. The CDR3 DNA is TGTGCCAGCAGCTTGTTTTCAGGGCAAGAGACCCAGTACTTC. This sequence encodes CASSLFSGQETQYF.

The rearrangement links TRBV5-4 to TRBJ2-1; perhaps TRBD2 as D (5 bases). This CDR3 is 13 amino acids long. CDR1 and CDR2 from the germline V gene are SGHNT and YYREEE (reference sequence). Trimming took off 4 bases at V and 6 bases at J, with 11 bases between the two ends. CDR3 loop: CASSRTPSNEQFF. The DNA for the CDR3 is TGTGCCAGCAGCAGGACTCCTAGCAATGAGCAGTTCTTC.

This clone was seen ten or more times. The rearrangement links TRBV11-2 to TRBJ1-6; D not certain. With 1 base removed from V and 9 bases from J, the gap between germline ends came to 7 bases. The CDR3 runs 13 residues. CDR1 SGHAT and CDR2 FQNNGV come from the germline V gene. CDR3 nucleotides: TGTGCCAGCAGCTTAGGAAAGGGTTCACCCCTCCACTTT. Its protein product is CASSLGKGSPLHF.

This rearrangement joins TRBV6-4 to TRBJ2-2; 7 nucleotides line up with TRBD2. The V gene end was trimmed by 7 bases and the J gene end by 4 bases; junction bases not matched to a gene: 24. Per the germline V gene, CDR1 is MRHNA and CDR2 is SNTAGT. The CDR3 length is 20 residues. The CDR3 spells CASTQRSSGGPRVFTGELFF. DNA of the CDR3: TGTGCCAGCACCCAGAGGTCTAGCGGAGGCCCCAGGGTTTTCACCGGGGAGCTGTTTTTT.

In this sample, this clone turned up a few times. The rearrangement uses TRBV30 and TRBJ2-2, with no clear D. This CDR3 spans 10 amino acids. Germline CDR1 and CDR2: GTSNPN and SVGIG (reference sequence). The germline V and J ends were trimmed by 5 bases and 4 bases, with 2 bases remaining between them. CDR3 bases: TGTGCCTGGGGCACCGGGGAGCTGTTTTTT. It translates to CAWGTGELFF.

V is TRBV2 and J is TRBJ2-7; maybe TRBD1 (5 bases). This CDR3 spans 14 amino acids. Trimming took off 6 bases at V and 7 bases at J, with 19 bases between the two ends. CDR1 SNHLY and CDR2 FYNNEI come from the germline V gene. In DNA, the CDR3 is TGTGCCAGCAGCGCCGACAGATCCGTCCGGGAGCAGTACTTC. Its protein is CASSADRSVREQYF.

CDR3 in amino acids: CASSLFSTSTIYF. In DNA, the CDR3 is TGTGCCAGCAGCTTGTTCTCCACAAGCACCATATATTTT. This rearrangement joins TRBV5-6 to TRBJ1-3; D ambiguous. The germline CDR1 and CDR2 sequences are SGHDT and YYEEEE. CDR3 length: 13 amino acids. V lost 1 base and J lost 9, with 11 bases in between.

V and J are TRBV28 and TRBJ2-7; 7 nucleotides line up with TRBD1. This CDR3 has 15 residues. CDR1 MDHEN and CDR2 SYDVKM come from the germline V gene. V lost 5 bases and J lost 2; bases outside the gene matches: 9. CDR3 loop: CASSPPGTAAYEQYF. The DNA of the CDR3 is TGTGCCAGCAGTCCCCCCGGGACAGCAGCCTACGAGCAGTACTTC.

The CDR3 DNA sequence: TGTGCCAGCACGCACAGGGGGGACTACGAGCAGTACTTC. Its translation is CASTHRGDYEQYF. The chain carries TRBV6-1 and TRBJ2-7; 8 bases fit TRBD1. Germline loops: CDR1 MNHNS, CDR2 SASEGT. J gave up 3 bases and V 7 bases, and 5 bases lay outside the gene matches. The CDR3 has 13 residues.

This clone was seen only a few times. The chain links TRBV7-2 to TRBJ2-5, with D hard to call. Trimming removed 3 bases at V and 3 bases at J, with 8 bases between. Germline assignment: CDR1 SGHTA and CDR2 FQGNSA. The CDR3 has 13 amino acids. CDR3 DNA: TGTGCCAGCAGCTTCTCCCCAAAAGAGACCCAGTACTTC. Translating it yields CASSFSPKETQYF.

This clone has only a few counts. The chain combines TRBV4-1 with TRBJ1-2; the match to TRBD1 covers 10 bases. With V trimmed by 5 bases and J by 7 bases, 13 bases remained unmatched. Germline CDR1 is MGHRA and CDR2 is YSYEKL. This CDR3 has 16 amino acids. The CDR3 loop is CASSNDRGRLFAGYTF. CDR3 nucleotides: TGCGCCAGCAGCAACGACAGGGGGCGACTTTTTGCTGGCTACACCTTC.

This rearrangement joins TRBV4-1 to TRBJ2-5, with unresolved D. Looked up from germline, CDR1 is MGHRA and CDR2 is YSYEKL. The CDR3 is made up of 16 amino acids. V lost 5 bases, J lost 0 bases, and 16 bases lay in between. CDR3: CASSVRGIGYQETQYF. CDR3 DNA: TGCGCCAGCAGCGTTCGTGGCATCGGGTACCAAGAGACCCAGTACTTC.

CDR3 DNA sequence: TGCGCCAGCAGCCGCGAGGGCCGGGACGCTTCACCCCTCCACTTT. Encoded protein: CASSREGRDASPLHF. This sequence joins TRBV5-1 and TRBJ1-6, with a possible D match to TRBD1 (5 bases). There are 15 residues in the CDR3. V lost 4 bases and J lost 9, with 17 bases in between. Germline V gives CDR1 SGHRS, CDR2 YFSETQ.

This chain connects TRBV2 to TRBJ1-2; TRBD1 might be the D (5 bases). CDR1 SNHLY and CDR2 FYNNEI come from the germline V gene. With 8 bases removed from V and 5 bases from J, the gap between germline ends came to 18 bases. This CDR3 region has 14 residues. The CDR3 DNA sequence: TGTGCCAGCTCTCGATCCCGAGGGGCTTATGGCTACACCTTC. This encodes CASSRSRGAYGYTF.

This chain joins TRBV19 and TRBJ2-2, with D maybe TRBD1 (6 bases). V was trimmed by 7 bases and J by 5 bases, leaving 14 bases between them. The germline V gene has CDR1 LNHDA and CDR2 SQIVND (reference sequence). The CDR3 extends over 14 amino acids. The DNA of the CDR3 is TGTGCCAGTACCCCGCGCACAGGGACCGGGGAGCTGTTTTTT. It codes for CASTPRTGTGELFF.

The chain uses TRBV7-2 and TRBJ2-3; D call uncertain. Trimming stripped 1 base from V and 0 bases from J, with 8 bases between. From germline, CDR1 is SGHTA and CDR2 FQGNSA. There are 15 residues in the CDR3. The CDR3 loop is CASSLGLSSTDTQYF. The CDR3 DNA reads as TGTGCCAGCAGCTTAGGTCTCAGCAGCACAGATACGCAGTATTTT.

J is TRBJ2-2 and V is TRBV19; D perhaps matches TRBD1 (6 bases). The V gene's germline CDR1 is LNHDA and CDR2 SQIVND (reference sequence). This CDR3 region has 17 residues. V was trimmed by 5 bases and J by 3 bases, leaving 19 bases between them. The CDR3 DNA reads as TGTGCCAGTAGTTCGCGCGCCGGGACACCCGACACCGGGGAGCTGTTTTTT. Residues: CASSSRAGTPDTGELFF.

The rearrangement links TRBV14 to TRBJ1-2; D remains unclear. The CDR3 totals 14 residues. Germline CDR1 SGHDN, CDR2 FVKESK. Trimming took off 1 base at V and 2 bases at J, with 8 bases between the two ends. The CDR3, as DNA: TGTGCCAGCAGCCAAGCACGGTTCAACTATGGCTACACCTTC. As protein: CASSQARFNYGYTF.

This sequence joins TRBV5-1 and TRBJ2-5; no reliable D call. Trimming stripped 5 bases from V and 5 bases from J, with 13 bases between. This CDR3 has 13 amino acids. CDR1 is SGHRS and CDR2 is YFSETQ in the germline V gene. CDR3: CASSTTPPETQYF. Here the CDR3 DNA reads TGCGCCAGCAGTACGACACCACCGGAGACCCAGTACTTC.